Listed here are 5 T cell receptor beta chains from one sample, sequenced in a study of control samples from healthy donors and cancer patients. The table came from immunoSEQ multiplex PCR; TCRdb's copy has only in-frame clones and leaves some out. Of 120,000 or so clones listed, roughly 87% are singletons. The sequenced sample was blood. These receptors were collected from a man aged 18 to 35 in good health.

The rearrangement joins TRBV2 to TRBJ1-5; 7 bases agree with TRBD1. CDR3 length equals 18 residues. V lost 0 bases to trimming and J lost 3 bases; unmatched junction nucleotides: 11. CDR1 is SNHLY, CDR2 FYNNEI, per germline. The CDR3 region has the DNA TGTGCCAGCAGTGAAGCAGTCCCGGGGACAGCCTTCAATCAGCCCCAGCATTTT. Translating gives CASSEAVPGTAFNQPQHF.

The rearrangement uses TRBV7-2 and TRBJ1-5; no clear D gene. This CDR3 spans 17 amino acids. Germline CDR1 reads SGHTA; CDR2 reads FQGNSA. V lost 1 base, J lost 2 bases, and 15 bases lay in between. DNA of the CDR3: TGTGCCAGCAGCTTAGTCAGGAGGGCCAATGGCAATCAGCCCCAGCATTTT. It yields the protein CASSLVRRANGNQPQHF.

With regard to this clone: One junction end does not reproduce the germline sequence, and a read error may be involved. The chain employs TRBV11-2 and TRBJ1-1; TRBD1 matches 8 bases. CDR3 length equals 14 residues. The germline CDR1 and CDR2 sequences are SGHAT and FQNNGV. The DNA of the CDR3 is TGTGCCAGCAGCCTCCAGGGGGCGAACAGTGAAGCTTTCTTT. This sequence encodes CASSLQGANSEAFF. Combining the CDR3 with reference TRBV11-2 and TRBJ1-1 gives the whole variable domain EAGVAQSPRYKIIEKRQSVAFWCNPISGHATLYWYQQILGQGPKLLIQFQNNGVVDDSQLPKDRFSAERLKGVDSTLKIQPAKLEDSAVYLCASSLQGANSEAFFGQGTRLTVV.

The chain couples TRBV9 to TRBJ1-1; D is undetermined. The CDR3 runs 13 residues. Trimming removed 1 base at V and 1 base at J, with 5 bases between. Per germline, CDR1 SGDLS and CDR2 YYNGEE. The CDR3 DNA is TGTGCCAGCAGCGTAATGCAGAACACTGAAGCTTTCTTT. It is translated as CASSVMQNTEAFF.

The rearrangement uses TRBV27 and TRBJ1-5; a possible D gene is TRBD1 (6 bases). V was shortened by 8 bases and J by 4 bases, with 12 bases between the two germline ends. This CDR3 is 13 amino acids long. The germline gives CDR1 MNHEY, CDR2 SMNVEV (reference sequence). The CDR3 spells CASGPTGNQPQHF. CDR3 bases: TGTGCCAGCGGACCTACAGGGAATCAGCCCCAGCATTTT.